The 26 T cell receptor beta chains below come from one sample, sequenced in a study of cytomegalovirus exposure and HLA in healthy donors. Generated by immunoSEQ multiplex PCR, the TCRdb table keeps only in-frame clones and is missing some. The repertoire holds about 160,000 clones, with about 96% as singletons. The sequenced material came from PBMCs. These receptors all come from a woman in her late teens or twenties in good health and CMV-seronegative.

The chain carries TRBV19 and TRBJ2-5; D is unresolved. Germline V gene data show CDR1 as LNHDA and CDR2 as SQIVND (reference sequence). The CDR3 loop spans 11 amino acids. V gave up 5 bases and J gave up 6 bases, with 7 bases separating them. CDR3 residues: CASSDEKTQYF. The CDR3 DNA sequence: TGTGCCAGTAGTGATGAGAAGACCCAGTACTTC.

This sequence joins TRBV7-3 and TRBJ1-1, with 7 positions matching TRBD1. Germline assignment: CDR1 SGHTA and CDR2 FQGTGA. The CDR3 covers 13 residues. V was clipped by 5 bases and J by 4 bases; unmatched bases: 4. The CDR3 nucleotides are TGTGCCAGCAGCAGAACAGGGGTCACTGAAGCTTTCTTT. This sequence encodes CASSRTGVTEAFF.

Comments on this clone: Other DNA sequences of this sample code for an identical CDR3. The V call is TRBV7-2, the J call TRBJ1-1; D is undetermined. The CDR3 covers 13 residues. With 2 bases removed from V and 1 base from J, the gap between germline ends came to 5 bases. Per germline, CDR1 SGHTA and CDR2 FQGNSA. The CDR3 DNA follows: TGTGCCAGCAGCTTAAGCGGGAACACTGAAGCTTTCTTT. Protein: CASSLSGNTEAFF.

CDR3 residues: CASSQRDSSYNSPLHF. The CDR3 DNA follows: TGCGCCAGCAGCCAGAGGGACAGCTCCTATAATTCACCCCTCCACTTT. The chain combines TRBV4-1 with TRBJ1-6, with 7 bases aligning to TRBD1. This CDR3 spans 16 amino acids. V lost 3 bases, J lost 0 bases, and 2 bases stayed unmatched. Germline loops: CDR1 MGHRA, CDR2 YSYEKL.

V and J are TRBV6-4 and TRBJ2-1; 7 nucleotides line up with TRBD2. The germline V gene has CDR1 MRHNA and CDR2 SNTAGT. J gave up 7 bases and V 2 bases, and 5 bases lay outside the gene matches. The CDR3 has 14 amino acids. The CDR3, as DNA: TGTGCCAGCAGTGACGGACACGGGAGGAATGAGCAGTTCTTC. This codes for CASSDGHGRNEQFF.

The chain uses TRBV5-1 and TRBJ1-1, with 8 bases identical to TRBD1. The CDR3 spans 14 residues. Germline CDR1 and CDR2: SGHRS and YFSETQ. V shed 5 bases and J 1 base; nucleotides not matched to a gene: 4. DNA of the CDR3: TGCGCCAGCAGACCAACAGGGGGGAACACTGAAGCTTTCTTT. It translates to CASRPTGGNTEAFF.

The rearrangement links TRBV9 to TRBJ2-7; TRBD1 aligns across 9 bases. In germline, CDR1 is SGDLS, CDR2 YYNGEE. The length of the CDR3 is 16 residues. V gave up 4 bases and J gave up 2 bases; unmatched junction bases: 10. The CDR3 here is CASSPRDREPTYEQYF. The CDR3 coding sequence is TGTGCCAGCAGCCCAAGGGACAGGGAACCGACCTACGAGCAGTACTTC.

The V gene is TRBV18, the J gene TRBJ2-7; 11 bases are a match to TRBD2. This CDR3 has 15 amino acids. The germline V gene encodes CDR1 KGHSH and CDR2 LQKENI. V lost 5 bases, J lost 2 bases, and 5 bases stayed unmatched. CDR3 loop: CASSSDSGGAYEQYF. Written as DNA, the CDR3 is TGTGCCAGCTCATCCGATAGCGGGGGGGCCTACGAGCAGTACTTC.

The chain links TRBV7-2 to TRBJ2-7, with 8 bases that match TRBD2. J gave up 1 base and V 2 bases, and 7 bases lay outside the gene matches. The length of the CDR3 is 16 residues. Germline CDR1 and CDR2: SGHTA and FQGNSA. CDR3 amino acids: CASSLSVAGTSYEQYF. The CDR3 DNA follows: TGTGCCAGCAGCTTATCGGTAGCGGGGACTTCCTACGAGCAGTACTTC.

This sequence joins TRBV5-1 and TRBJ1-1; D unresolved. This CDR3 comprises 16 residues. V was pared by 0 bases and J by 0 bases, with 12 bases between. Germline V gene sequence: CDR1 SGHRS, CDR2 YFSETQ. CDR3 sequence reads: CASSLEFGSVNTEAFF. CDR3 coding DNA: TGCGCCAGCAGCTTGGAGTTCGGTTCCGTGAACACTGAAGCTTTCTTT.

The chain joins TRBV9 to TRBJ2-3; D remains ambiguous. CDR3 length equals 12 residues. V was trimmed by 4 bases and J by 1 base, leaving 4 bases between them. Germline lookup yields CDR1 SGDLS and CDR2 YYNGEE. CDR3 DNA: TGTGCCAGCAGCCCCGGCACAGATACGCAGTATTTT. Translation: CASSPGTDTQYF. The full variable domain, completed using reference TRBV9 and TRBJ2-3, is DSGVTQTPKHLITATGQRVTLRCSPRSGDLSVYWYQQSLDQGLQFLIQYYNGEERAKGNILERFSAQQFPDLHSELNLSSLELGDSALYFCASSPGTDTQYFGPGTRLTVL.

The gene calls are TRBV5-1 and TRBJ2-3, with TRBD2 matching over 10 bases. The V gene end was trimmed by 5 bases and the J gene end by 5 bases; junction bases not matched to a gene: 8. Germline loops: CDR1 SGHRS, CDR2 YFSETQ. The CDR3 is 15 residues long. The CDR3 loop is CASRRSGGAGDTQYF. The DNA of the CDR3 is TGCGCCAGCAGACGAAGCGGGGGGGCTGGAGATACGCAGTATTTT.

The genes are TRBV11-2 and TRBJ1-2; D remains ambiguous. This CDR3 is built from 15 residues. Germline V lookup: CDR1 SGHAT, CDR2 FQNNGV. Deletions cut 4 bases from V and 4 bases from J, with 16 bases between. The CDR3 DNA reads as TGTGCCAGCAGCTCCCCTAGGTACCCCAGCTATGGCTACACCTTC. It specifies CASSSPRYPSYGYTF.

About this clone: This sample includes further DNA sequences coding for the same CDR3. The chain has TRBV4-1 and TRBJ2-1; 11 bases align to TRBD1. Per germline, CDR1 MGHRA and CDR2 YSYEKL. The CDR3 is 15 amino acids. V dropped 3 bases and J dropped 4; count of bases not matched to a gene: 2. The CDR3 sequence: CASSQGQGGYNEQFF. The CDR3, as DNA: TGCGCCAGCAGCCAGGGACAGGGGGGATACAATGAGCAGTTCTTC.

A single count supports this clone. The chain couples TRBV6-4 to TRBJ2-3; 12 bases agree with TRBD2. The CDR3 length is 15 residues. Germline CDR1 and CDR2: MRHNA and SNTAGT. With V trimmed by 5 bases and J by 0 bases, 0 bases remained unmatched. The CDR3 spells CASSLAGGSTDTQYF. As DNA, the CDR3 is TGTGCCAGCAGTCTAGCGGGGGGGAGCACAGATACGCAGTATTTT.

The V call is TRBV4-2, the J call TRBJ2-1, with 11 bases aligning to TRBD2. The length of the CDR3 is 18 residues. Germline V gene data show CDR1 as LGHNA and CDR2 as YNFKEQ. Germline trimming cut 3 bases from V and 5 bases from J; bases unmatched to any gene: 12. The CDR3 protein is CASSQHPGLAEGNNEQFF. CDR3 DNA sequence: TGTGCCAGCAGCCAGCATCCGGGACTAGCGGAGGGAAACAATGAGCAGTTCTTC.

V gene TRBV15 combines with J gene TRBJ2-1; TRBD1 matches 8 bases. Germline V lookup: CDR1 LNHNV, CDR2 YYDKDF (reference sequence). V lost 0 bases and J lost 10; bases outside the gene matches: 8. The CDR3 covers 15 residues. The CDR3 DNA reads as TGTGCCACCAGCAGAGATTTCCAGGGGGCCGGGGAGCAGTTCTTC. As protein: CATSRDFQGAGEQFF.

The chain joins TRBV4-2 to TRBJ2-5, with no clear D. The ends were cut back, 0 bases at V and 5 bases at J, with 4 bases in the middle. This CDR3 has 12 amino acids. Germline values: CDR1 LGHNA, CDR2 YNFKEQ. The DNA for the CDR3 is TGTGCCAGCAGCCAAGATTCGGAGACCCAGTACTTC. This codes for CASSQDSETQYF.

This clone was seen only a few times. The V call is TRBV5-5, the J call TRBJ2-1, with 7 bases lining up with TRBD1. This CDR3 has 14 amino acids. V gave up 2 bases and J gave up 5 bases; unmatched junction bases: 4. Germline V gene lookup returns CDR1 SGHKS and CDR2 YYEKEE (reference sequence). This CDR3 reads CASSFTGTDNEQFF. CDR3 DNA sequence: TGTGCCAGCAGCTTCACCGGGACAGACAATGAGCAGTTCTTC.

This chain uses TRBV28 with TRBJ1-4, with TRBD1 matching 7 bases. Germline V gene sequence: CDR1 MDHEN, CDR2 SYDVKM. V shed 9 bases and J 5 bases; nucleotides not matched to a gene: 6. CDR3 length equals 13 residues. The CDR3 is CASRDRLNEKLFF. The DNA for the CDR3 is TGTGCCAGTAGGGACAGATTAAATGAAAAACTGTTTTTT.

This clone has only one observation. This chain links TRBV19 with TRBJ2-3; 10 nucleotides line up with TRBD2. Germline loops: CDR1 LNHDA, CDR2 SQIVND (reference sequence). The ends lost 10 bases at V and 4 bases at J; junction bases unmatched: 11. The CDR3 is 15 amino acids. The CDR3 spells CATSTVAGGSDTQYF. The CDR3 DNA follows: TGTGCCACCTCGACCGTAGCGGGGGGCTCAGATACGCAGTATTTT.

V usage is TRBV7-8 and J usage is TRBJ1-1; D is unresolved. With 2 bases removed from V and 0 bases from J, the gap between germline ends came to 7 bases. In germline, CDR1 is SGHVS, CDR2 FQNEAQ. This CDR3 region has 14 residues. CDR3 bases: TGTGCCAGCAGCTTAATCGGGTTGAACACTGAAGCTTTCTTT. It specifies CASSLIGLNTEAFF.

CDR3 nucleotide sequence: TGTGCCAGCAGCTTAGAATGGCGCGGTGAGCAGTTCTTC. Protein sequence: CASSLEWRGEQFF. The chain joins TRBV11-3 to TRBJ2-1; no clear D gene. There are 13 residues in the CDR3. Germline lookup yields CDR1 SGHNT and CDR2 YENEEA. With 0 bases removed from V and 9 bases from J, the gap between germline ends came to 9 bases.

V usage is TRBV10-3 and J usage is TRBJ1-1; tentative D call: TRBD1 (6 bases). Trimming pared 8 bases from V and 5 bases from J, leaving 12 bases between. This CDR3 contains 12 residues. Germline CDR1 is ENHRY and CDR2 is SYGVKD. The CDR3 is CAIRQAGTEAFF. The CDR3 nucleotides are TGTGCCATCCGACAGGCTGGAACTGAAGCTTTCTTT.

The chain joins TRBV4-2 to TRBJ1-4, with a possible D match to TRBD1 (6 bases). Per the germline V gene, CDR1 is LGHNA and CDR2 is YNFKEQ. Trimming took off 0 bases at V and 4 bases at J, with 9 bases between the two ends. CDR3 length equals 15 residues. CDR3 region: CASSQEGGHNEKLFF. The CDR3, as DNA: TGTGCCAGCAGCCAAGAAGGGGGTCATAATGAAAAACTGTTTTTT.

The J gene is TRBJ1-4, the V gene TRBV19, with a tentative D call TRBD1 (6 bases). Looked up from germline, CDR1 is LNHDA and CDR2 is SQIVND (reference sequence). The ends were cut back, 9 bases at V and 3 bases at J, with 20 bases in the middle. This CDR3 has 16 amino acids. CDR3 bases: TGTGCCAGCAAAGTAGCTTCAGGGGCGGCTAATGAAAAACTGTTTTTT. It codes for CASKVASGAANEKLFF.